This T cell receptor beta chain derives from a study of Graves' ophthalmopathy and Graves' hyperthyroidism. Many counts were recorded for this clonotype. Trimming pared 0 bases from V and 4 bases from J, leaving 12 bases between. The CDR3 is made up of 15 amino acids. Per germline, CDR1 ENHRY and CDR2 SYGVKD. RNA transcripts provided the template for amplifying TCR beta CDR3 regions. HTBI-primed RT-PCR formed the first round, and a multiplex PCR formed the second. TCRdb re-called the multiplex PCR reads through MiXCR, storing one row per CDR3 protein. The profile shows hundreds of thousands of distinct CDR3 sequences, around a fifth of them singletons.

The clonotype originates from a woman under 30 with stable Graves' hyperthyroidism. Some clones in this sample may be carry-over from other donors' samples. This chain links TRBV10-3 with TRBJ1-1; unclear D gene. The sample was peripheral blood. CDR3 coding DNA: TGTGCCATCAGTGAGTCGATTCAGATTTTCACTGAAGCTTTCTTT. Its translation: CAISESIQIFTEAFF.